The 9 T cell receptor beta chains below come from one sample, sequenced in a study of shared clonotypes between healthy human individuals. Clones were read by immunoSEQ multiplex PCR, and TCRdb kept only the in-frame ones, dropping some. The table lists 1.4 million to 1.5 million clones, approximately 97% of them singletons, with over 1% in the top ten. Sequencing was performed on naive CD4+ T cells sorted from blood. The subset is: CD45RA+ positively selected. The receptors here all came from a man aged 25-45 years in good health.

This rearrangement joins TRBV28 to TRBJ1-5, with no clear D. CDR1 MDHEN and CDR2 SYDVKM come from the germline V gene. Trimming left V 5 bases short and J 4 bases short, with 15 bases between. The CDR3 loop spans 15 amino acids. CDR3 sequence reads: CASSPRAKGNQPQHF. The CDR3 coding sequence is TGTGCCAGCAGTCCAAGGGCGAAAGGGAATCAGCCCCAGCATTTT.

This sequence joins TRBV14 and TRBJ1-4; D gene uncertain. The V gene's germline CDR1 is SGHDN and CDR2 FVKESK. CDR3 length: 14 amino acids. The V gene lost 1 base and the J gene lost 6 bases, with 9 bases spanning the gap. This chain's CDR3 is CASSQGGYDEKLFF. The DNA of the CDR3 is TGTGCCAGCAGCCAAGGTGGTTACGATGAAAAACTGTTTTTT. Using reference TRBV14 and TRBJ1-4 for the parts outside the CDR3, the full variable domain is EAGVTQFPSHSVIEKGQTVTLRCDPISGHDNLYWYRRVMGKEIKFLLHFVKESKQDESGMPNNRFLAERTGGTYSTLKVQPAELEDSGVYFCASSQGGYDEKLFFGSGTQLSVL.

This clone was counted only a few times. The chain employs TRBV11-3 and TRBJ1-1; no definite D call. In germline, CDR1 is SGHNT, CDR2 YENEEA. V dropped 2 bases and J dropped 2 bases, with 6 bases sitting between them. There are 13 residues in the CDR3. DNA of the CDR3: TGTGCCAGCAGCTTAACTACTAACACTGAAGCTTTCTTT. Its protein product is CASSLTTNTEAFF.

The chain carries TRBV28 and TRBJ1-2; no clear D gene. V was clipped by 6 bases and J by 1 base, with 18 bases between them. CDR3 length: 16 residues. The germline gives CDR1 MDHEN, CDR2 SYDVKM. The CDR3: CASREGPVFFNYGYTF. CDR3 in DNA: TGTGCCAGCAGGGAGGGTCCCGTTTTTTTTAACTATGGCTACACCTTC.

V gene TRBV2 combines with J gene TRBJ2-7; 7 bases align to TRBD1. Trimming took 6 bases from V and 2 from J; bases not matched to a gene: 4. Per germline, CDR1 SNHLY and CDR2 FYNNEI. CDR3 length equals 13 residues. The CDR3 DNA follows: TGTGCCAGCAGGACAGGGCTAACCTACGAGCAGTACTTC. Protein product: CASRTGLTYEQYF.

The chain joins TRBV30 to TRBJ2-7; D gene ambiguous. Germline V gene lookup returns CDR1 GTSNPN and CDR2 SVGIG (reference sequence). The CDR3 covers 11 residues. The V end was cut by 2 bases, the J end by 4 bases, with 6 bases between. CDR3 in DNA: TGTGCCTGGAGTAAGAGATACGAGCAGTACTTC. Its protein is CAWSKRYEQYF.

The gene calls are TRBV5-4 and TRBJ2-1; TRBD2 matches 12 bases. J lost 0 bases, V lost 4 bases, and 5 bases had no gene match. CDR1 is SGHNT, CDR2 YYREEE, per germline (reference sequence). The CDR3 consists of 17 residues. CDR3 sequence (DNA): TGTGCCAGCAGCGGCGGGACTAGCGGGCCCTCCTACAATGAGCAGTTCTTC. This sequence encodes CASSGGTSGPSYNEQFF.

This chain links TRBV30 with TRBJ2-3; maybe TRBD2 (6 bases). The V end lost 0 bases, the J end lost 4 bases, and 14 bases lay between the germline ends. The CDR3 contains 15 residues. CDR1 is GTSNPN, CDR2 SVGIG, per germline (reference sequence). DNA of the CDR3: TGTGCCTGGAGTGTAATGGCGGGAATTTCAGATACGCAGTATTTT. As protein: CAWSVMAGISDTQYF. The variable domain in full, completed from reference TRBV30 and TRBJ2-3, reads SQTIHQWPATLVQPVGSPLSLECTVEGTSNPNLYWYRQAAGRGLQLLFYSVGIGQISSEVPQNLSASRPQDRQFILSSKKLLLSDSGFYLCAWSVMAGISDTQYFGPGTRLTVL.

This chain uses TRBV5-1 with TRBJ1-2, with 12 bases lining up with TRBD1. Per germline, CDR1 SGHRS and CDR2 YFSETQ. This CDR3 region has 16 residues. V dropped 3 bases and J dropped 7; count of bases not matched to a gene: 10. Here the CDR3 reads CASSSPRGQGAPGYTF. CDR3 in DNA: TGCGCCAGCAGCTCCCCCCGGGGACAGGGGGCGCCTGGCTACACCTTC.